Sequencing of this TCR beta chain was carried out in a study of CD8+ T cells in alopecia areata. Regarding the study as a whole: Researchers report lesional scalp, most notably alopecia totalis/universalis, outstripped normal scalp in clonality.

Remarks on this clone: Its matching antigen is unknown.

Trimming cost V 4 bases and J 1 base; bases outside gene matches: 4. This CDR3 is 15 amino acids long. Per germline, CDR1 SEHNR and CDR2 FQNEAQ (reference sequence). Isolated RNA was reverse transcribed into cDNA used as the sequencing template. TCRdb keeps only in-frame clones here, not all; method: immunoSEQ multiplex PCR. This sample yields under 70,000 clones, of which 96% are seen a single time; approximately 24% belongs to the top ten. This chain links TRBV7-9 with TRBJ1-3, with 7 bases matching TRBD1. The sample was CD8+ T cells sorted from blood, taken at week 0. The clonotype comes from a human donor with alopecia areata. CDR3 in amino acids: CASSSRTGSGNTIYF. The CDR3 DNA follows: TGTGCCAGCAGCTCCCGGACAGGTTCTGGAAACACCATATATTTT.